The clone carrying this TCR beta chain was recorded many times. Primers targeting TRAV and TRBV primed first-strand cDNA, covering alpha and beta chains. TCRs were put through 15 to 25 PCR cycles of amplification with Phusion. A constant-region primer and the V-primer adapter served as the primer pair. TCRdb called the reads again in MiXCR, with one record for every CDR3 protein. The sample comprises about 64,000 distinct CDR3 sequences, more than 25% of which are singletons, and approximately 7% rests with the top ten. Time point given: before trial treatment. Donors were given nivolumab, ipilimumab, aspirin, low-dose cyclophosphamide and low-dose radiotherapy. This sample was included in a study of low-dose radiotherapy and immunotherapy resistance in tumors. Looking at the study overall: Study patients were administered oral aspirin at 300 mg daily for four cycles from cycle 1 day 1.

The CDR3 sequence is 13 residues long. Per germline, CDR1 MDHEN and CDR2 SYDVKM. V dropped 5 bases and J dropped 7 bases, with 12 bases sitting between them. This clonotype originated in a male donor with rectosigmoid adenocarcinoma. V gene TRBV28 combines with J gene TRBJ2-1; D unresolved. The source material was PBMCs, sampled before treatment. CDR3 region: CASSLGEWNEQFF. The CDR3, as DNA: TGTGCCAGCAGTCTTGGGGAATGGAATGAGCAGTTCTTC. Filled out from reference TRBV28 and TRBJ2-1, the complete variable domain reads DVKVTQSSRYLVKRTGEKVFLECVQDMDHENMFWYRQDPGLGLRLIYFSYDVKMKEKGDIPEGYSVSREKKERFSLILESASTNQTSMYLCASSLGEWNEQFFGPGTRLTVL.